Listed here is a single T cell receptor (beta chain). Its antigen is currently unknown. The data originate from a study of vaccination and CD4 T cells after COVID-19. Study-level findings and limits: Convalescent patients studied were relatively few, and early post-infection timepoints were absent.

The treatment is: roughly 10-day PBMC culture with coronavirus spike peptide pools or control peptides (ViraFEST assay). Using peptide pools, antigen-specific T cells were expanded in ViraFEST before TCRs were sequenced. With 10 ug/ml peptide pools and approximately 10 IU/ml IL-2, PBMCs were cultured at approximately 2 million per well. This CDR3 contains 16 residues. CDR1 and CDR2 from the germline V gene are KGHDR and SFDVKD. V was pared by 5 bases and J by 3 bases, with 1 base of the junction left unmatched. An Oncomine TCR Beta short-read assay was used to sequence the DNA from cultured CD4+ T cells. Using its own MiXCR run on the PCR reads, TCRdb lists one record per CDR3 protein. The sample includes about 2,800 distinct CDR3 sequences, over 75% of them seen just once.

The clonotype originates from a human donor who had recovered from COVID-19. The specimen was CD4+ T cells from blood, cultured in vitro. The rearrangement joins TRBV24-1 to TRBJ2-1; 15 bases are a match to TRBD2. CDR3 residues: CATSGGLAGGYNEQFF. The CDR3 bases are TGTGCCACCAGTGGGGGACTAGCGGGGGGCTACAATGAGCAGTTCTTC.